One and the same sample provided the 3 T cell receptor beta chains below, sequenced in a study of T-cell reconstitution after alpha-beta-depleted transplantation in children. Preparation of the TCRbeta library involved a method that used unique molecular identifiers. TCRdb recomputed calls from the PCR reads with MiXCR, one row per CDR3 protein. The sample comprises about 260,000 distinct CDR3 sequences, roughly 8.2% of which are singletons, and 5% to 7% rests with the top ten. Source: PBMCs, mostly from graft donor cells, taken 180 days after TCRalphabeta/CD19-depleted stem cell transplant. These TCRs come from a male patient younger than 18 who had a stem cell transplant for acute lymphoblastic leukemia, so the T cells may come from the graft donor.

The table lists this clonotype with many counts. The J gene is TRBJ1-2, the V gene TRBV7-9, with TRBD1 as a possible D gene (5 bases). V gave up 2 bases and J gave up 2 bases, with 9 bases separating them. The CDR3 is 14 residues long. Germline lookup yields CDR1 SEHNR and CDR2 FQNEAQ (reference sequence). This chain's CDR3 is CASSLIGVNYGYTF. The CDR3 DNA sequence: TGTGCCAGCAGCTTAATAGGGGTGAACTATGGCTACACCTTC.

This clonotype was seen ten or more times. The chain uses TRBV4-1 and TRBJ1-2; perhaps TRBD1 as D (5 bases). Germline loops: CDR1 MGHRA, CDR2 YSYEKL. The ends were cut back, 1 base at V and 4 bases at J, with 13 bases in the middle. This CDR3 region has 15 residues. The CDR3 loop is CASSQVQGGLYGYTF. CDR3 in DNA: TGCGCCAGCAGCCAAGTGCAGGGAGGGCTCTATGGCTACACCTTC.

This clonotype showed up many times. CDR3 DNA: TGTGCCAGCAGCCAAGTAGAGACCCAGTACTTC. Protein product: CASSQVETQYF. The chain combines TRBV3-1 with TRBJ2-5; D gene unclear. Between the trimmed V and J ends, which lost 1 base and 4 bases, there was a span of 1 base. The CDR3 runs 11 residues. Germline V gene sequence: CDR1 LGHDT, CDR2 YNNKEL (reference sequence).